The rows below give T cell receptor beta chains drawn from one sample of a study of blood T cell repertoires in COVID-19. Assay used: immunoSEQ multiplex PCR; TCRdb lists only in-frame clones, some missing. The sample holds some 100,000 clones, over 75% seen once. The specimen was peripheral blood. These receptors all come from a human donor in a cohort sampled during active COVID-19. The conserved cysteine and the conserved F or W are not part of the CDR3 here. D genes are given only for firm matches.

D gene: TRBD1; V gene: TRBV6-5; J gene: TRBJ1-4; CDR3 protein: ASSYSQGAWEKLF
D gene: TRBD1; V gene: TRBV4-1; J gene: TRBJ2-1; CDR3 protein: ASSQGTGFGNEQF
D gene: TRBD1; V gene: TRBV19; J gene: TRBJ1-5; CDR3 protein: ASSSVEGGAASQPQH
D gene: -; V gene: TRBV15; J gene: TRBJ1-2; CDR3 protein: ATSRDGYGYT
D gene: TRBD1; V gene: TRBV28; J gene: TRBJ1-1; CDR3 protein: ASRRTGGIEAF
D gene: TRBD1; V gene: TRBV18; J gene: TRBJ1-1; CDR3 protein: ASSPPGTGWNTEAF
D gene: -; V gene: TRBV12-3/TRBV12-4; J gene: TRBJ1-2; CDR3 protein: ASSLGENYGYT
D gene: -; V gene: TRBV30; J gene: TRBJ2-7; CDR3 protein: AWKGGSYEQY
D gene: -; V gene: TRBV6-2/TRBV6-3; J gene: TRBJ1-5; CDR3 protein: ASSDGQNNQPQH
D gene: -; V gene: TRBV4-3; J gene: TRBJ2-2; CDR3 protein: ASSPGGVGTGELF
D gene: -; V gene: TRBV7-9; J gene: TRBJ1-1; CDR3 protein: ASSLTRTASEAF
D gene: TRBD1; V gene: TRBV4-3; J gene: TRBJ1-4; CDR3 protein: ASSQEGQGGEKLF
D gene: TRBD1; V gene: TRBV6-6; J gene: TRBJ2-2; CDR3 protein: ASSRTPGTANTGELF
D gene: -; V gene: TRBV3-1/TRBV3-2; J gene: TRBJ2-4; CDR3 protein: ASSQSKNIQY
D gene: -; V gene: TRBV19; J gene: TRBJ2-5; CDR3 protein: ASSLRAGQETQY
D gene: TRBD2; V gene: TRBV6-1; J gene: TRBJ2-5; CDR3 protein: ASSEALAGGSRTQY
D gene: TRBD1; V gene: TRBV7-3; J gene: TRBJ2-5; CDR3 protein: ASSLGAGGGGETQY
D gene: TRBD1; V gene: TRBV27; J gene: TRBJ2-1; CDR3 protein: ASSLSWGQVHNEQF
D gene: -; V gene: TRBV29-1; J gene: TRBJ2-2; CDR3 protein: SVVKDTIGELF
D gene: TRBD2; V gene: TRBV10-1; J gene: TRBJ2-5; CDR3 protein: ASNRLAGGPWVETQY
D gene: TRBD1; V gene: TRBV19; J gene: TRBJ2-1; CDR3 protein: ASRDRGAHEQF
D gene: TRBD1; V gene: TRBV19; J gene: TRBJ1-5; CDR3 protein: ASSTGTGAYSNQPQH
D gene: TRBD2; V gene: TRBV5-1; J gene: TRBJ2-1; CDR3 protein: ASSTGLAGEEQF
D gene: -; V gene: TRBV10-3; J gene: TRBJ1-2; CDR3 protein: AISEGRQNYGYT
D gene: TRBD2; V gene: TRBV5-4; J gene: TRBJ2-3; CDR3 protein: ASSGGGLAADTQY
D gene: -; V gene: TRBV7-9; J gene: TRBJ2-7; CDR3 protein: ASSLGGPYEQY
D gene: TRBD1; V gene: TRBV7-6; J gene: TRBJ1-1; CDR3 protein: ASSLDRGNTEAF
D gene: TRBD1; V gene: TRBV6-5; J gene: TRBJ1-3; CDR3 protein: ASSSRQGLSGNTIY
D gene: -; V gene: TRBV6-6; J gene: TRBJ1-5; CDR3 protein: ASSYFRTPNYQPQH
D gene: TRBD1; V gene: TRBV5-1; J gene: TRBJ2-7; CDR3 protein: ASSATGGSVEQY
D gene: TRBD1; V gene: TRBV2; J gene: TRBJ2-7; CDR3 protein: ASSPPRDSYEQY
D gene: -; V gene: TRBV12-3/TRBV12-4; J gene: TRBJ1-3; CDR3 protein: ASSSEGGNTIY
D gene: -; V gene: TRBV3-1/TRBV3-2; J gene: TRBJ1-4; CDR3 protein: ASSQAGAEKLF
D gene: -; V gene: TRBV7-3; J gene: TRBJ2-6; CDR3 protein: ASSPFSGANVLT
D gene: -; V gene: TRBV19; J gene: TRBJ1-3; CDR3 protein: ASPRAGAGNTIY
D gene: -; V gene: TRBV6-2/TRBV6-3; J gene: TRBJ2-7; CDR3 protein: ASSDGQPPTYEQY